The TCR beta chain under discussion was sequenced for a study of blood T cells in healthy people across ages. The second PCR ran about 6 to 12 cycles with a sample-barcoded 5' primer and J-beta primers. All samples gave at least 2.5 million CDR3-containing paired-end reads. One entry per CDR3 protein, called by TCRdb with MiXCR from the 5' RACE reads. This sample has roughly 800,000 distinct CDR3 sequences, with approximately 25% found just once. There were at least 5.5 micrograms of total RNA extracted from every sample. Study-wide results and limits: Significant beta diversity loss was already apparent by age about 42, declining roughly linearly. It was held that diversity estimates obtained from one million T cells represented underestimates.

Concerning this clonotype itself: Its matching antigen is unknown.

These data were also filed under a second study, of T cells of mothers and their children.

The sequenced sample consisted of blood. The sequence came from a boy aged 5 to 17 in good health.

CDR3 DNA: TGCAGCGGTACACAGGGGATGGAGACCCAGTACTTC. It specifies CSGTQGMETQYF. The J gene is TRBJ2-5, the V gene TRBV29-1; TRBD1 agrees at 7 bases. V was pared by 7 bases and J by 5 bases, with 7 bases of the junction left unmatched. The CDR3 extends over 12 amino acids. The V gene's germline CDR1 is SQVTM and CDR2 ANQGSEA.